This TCR beta chain was captured by sequencing in a study of T cell responses to AZD1222 COVID-19 vaccine. The V segment lost 4 bases and the J segment 9 bases; nucleotides outside the gene matches: 5. Germline CDR1 and CDR2: GTSNPN and SVGIG (reference sequence). CDR3 length equals 12 residues. The table came from immunoSEQ multiplex PCR; TCRdb's copy has only in-frame clones and leaves some out. This table has about 180,000 clones, just under 95% appearing once. Findings of the study overall: Two doses of AZD1222 preceded a rise in Spike-specific TCR breadth and depth.

Comment on this clone: Its antigen is currently unknown.

The rearrangement uses TRBV30 and TRBJ1-5, with 8 positions matching TRBD1. This specimen was peripheral blood, taken 28 days after the second dose of the MenACWY control vaccine. This sequence was found in an adult who received the MenACWY meningococcal vaccine as a control. CDR3 DNA: TGTGCCTGGACCCTCGGACAGGGGCCCCAGCATTTT. Translated, it gives CAWTLGQGPQHF.